This TCR beta chain derives from a study of shared clonotypes between healthy human individuals. Study as a whole: The plates for each donor numbered three CD4 naive, three CD4 memory, two CD8 naive and one CD8 memory. Overall study results and limits: A generally larger estimated richness was seen in naive subsets than in memory subsets. The study's rarefaction showed incomplete sorted-subset sequencing despite large depth.

A remark on this clone: Its specificity is unknown.

The data were produced by immunoSEQ multiplex PCR, yet TCRdb's version contains in-frame clones alone and is incomplete. Of about 680,000 clones in the sample, around 92% are singletons; the top ten hold about 24%. Terminally differentiated effector memory CD45RA+ cells were excluded by CCR7 positive selection of CD45RO-negative cells. The specimen was naive CD8+ T cells sorted from blood. This TCR was sampled from a man aged 25 to 45 in good health.

CDR3 sequence (DNA): TGTGCCACCAGCAGAGTTAGCGGGAGCTCCTACGAGCAGTACTTC. Translated: CATSRVSGSSYEQYF. The gene calls are TRBV15 and TRBJ2-7; TRBD2 agrees at 9 bases. CDR1 is LNHNV and CDR2 is YYDKDF in the germline V gene (reference sequence). The J segment lost 0 bases and the V segment lost 1 base, leaving 1 base of the junction unmatched. The CDR3 sequence is 15 residues long.